This T cell receptor beta chain stems from a study of T-cell reconstitution after alpha-beta-depleted transplantation in children (TCRdb year 2016). Notes on the research overall: Using TCR repertoire profiling, the study quantitatively followed how T-cell immune reconstitution unfolded in children after TCRalphabeta/CD19-depleted allogeneic hematopoietic cell transplantation. Study-wide findings and limitations: Over the following months the frequencies of hyperexpanded clones went down, and after one year T-cell counts and TCRbeta diversity were mostly credited to newly produced T cells. Apparently early alphabetaT-cell count recovery about two months after transplant reportedly relied on only several hundred rapidly expanded clones derived from non-depleted graft cells. The high TCRbeta diversity at day 60 in some patients was ascribed to recipient T cells and intrathymic progenitors that had survived conditioning.

The intended sense of this specimen's treatment or condition label: allogeneic hematopoietic cell transplantation with graft depleted of TCRalphabeta T cells and CD19 B cells. The transplant recipients were children given TCRalphabeta/CD19-depleted allogeneic hematopoietic cell grafts. Library generation was performed with PCR. The run used an Illumina HiSeq 2500. TCR library preparation used molecular barcoding, with unique molecular identifiers applied to normalize quantification of the TCRbeta repertoire. The public reads were quality trimmed at Q25 with fastp and then assembled into clones with MiXCR by TCRdb, keeping productive beta chains. Identical CDR3 protein sequences are pooled into one entry, listed with their most common genes and DNA. This sample gives hundreds of thousands of distinct CDR3 sequences in total; about 12% of them show up just once. The biggest ten clones account for roughly 0.84% of the sample.

Trimming takes 5 bases off V and 5 bases off J; junction bases not matched to a gene: 7. Measured from the cysteine to the phenylalanine, the CDR3 is 13 residues long. Of all the DNA, just the CDR3 is kept, 39 bases in frame from base 1. The germline V gene (reference sequence) specifies DFQATT as CDR1 and SNEGSKA as CDR2. As to this clonotype: Its antigen is still unknown. One base away lies a much larger clone, so this may be a sequencing read error.

The rearrangement joined TRBV20-1 to TRBJ2-3; TRBD1 lines up with 7 middle nucleotides. Specimen: PBMCs, collected before TCRalphabeta/CD19-depleted stem cell transplant. The sequence derives from a girl aged 2-10 years with congenital amegakaryocytic thrombocytopenia, due to receive a stem cell transplant. The CDR3 protein sequence reads: CSASQGIGDTQYF. In nucleotide form, the sequence is TGCAGTGCTTCACAGGGGATTGGAGATACGCAGTATTTT.